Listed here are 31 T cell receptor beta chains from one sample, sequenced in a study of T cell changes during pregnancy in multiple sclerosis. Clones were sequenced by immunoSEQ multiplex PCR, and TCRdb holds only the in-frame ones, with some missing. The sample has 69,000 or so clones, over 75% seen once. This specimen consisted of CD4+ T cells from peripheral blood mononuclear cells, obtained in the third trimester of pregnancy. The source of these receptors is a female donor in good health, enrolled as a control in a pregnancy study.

Written as DNA, the CDR3 is TGTGCCAGCAGCTTAGGAGGAGAAAAACTGTTTTTT. Translating it yields CASSLGGEKLFF. This sequence joins TRBV11-2 and TRBJ1-4; no reliable D call. The V gene lost 1 base and the J gene lost 8 bases, with 5 bases spanning the gap. The CDR3 consists of 12 residues. The germline V gene has CDR1 SGHAT and CDR2 FQNNGV.

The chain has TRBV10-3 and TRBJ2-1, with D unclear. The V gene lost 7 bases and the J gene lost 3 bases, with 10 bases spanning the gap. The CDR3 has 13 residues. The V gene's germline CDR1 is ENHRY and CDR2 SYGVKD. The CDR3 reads CAINSLDYNEQFF. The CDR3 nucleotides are TGTGCCATCAATTCCCTAGACTACAATGAGCAGTTCTTC.

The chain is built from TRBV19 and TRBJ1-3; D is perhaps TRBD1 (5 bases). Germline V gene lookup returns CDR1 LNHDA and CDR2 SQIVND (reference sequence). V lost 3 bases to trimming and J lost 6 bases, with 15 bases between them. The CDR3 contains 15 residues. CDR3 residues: CASSMRRADKNTIYF. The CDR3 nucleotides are TGTGCCAGTAGTATGCGCAGGGCTGATAAAAACACCATATATTTT.

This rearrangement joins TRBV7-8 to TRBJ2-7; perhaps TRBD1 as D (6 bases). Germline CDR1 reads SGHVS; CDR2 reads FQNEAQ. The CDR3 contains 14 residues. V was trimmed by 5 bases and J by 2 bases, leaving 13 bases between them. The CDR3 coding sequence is TGTGCCAGCAGCCCCCCGGACAGAACCTACGAGCAGTACTTC. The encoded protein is CASSPPDRTYEQYF.

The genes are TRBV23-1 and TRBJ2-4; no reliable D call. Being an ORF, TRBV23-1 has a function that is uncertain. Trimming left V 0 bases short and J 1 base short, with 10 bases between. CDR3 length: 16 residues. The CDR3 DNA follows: TGCGCCAGCAGTCAATCTGAGGCGGCGGCCAAAAACATTCAGTACTTC. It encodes CASSQSEAAAKNIQYF.

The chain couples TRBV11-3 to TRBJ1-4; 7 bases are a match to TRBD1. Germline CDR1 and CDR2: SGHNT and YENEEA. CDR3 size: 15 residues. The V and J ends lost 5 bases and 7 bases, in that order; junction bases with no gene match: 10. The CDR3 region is CASSKRGQRGEKLFF. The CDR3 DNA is TGTGCCAGCAGCAAGAGGGGGCAGCGAGGTGAAAAACTGTTTTTT.

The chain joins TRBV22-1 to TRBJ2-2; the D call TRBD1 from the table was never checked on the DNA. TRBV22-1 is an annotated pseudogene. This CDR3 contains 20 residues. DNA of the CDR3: TGTCCTGGGAGCGCACCCCCCCGGCAGGCCTCTTTCGCGAACACCGGGGAGCTGTTTTTT. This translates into CPGSAPPRQASFANTGELFF.

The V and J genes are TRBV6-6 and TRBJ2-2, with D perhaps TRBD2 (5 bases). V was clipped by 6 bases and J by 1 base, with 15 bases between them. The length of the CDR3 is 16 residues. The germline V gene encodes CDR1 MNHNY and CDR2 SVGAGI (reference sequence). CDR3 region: CASRPGTGMNTGELFF. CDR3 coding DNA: TGTGCCAGCAGACCCGGTACGGGGATGAACACCGGGGAGCTGTTTTTT.

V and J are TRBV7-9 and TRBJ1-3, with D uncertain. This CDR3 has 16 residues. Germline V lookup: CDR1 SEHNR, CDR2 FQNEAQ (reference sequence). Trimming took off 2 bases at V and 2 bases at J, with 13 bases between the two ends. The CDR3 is CASSLNKAVPGNTIYF. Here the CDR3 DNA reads TGTGCCAGCAGCTTAAACAAAGCGGTTCCTGGAAACACCATATATTTT.

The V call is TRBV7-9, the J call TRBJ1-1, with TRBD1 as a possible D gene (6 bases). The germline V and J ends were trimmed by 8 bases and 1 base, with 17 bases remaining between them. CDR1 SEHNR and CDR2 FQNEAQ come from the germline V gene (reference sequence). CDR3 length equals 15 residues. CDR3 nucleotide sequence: TGTGCCAGCGAGATGAGCTGGACAGAGAACACTGAAGCTTTCTTT. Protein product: CASEMSWTENTEAFF. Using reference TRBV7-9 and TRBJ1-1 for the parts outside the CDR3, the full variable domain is DTGVSQNPRHKITKRGQNVTFRCDPISEHNRLYWYRQTLGQGPEFLTYFQNEAQLEKSRLLSDRFSAERPKGSFSTLEIQRTEQGDSAMYLCASEMSWTENTEAFFGQGTRLTVV.

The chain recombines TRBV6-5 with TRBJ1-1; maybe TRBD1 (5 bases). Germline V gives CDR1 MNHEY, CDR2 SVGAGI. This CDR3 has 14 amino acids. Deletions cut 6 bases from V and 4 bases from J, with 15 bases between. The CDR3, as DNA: TGTGCCAGCAGCTCACTGTGGAGGGGCACTGAAGCTTTCTTT. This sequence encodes CASSSLWRGTEAFF.

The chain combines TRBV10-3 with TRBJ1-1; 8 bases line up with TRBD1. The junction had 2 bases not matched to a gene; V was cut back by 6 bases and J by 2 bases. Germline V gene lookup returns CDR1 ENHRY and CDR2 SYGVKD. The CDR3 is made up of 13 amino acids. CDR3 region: CAIRTGENTEAFF. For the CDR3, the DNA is TGTGCCATCAGGACAGGGGAAAACACTGAAGCTTTCTTT.

The CDR3 is CASSSGQGGRNQPQHF. CDR3 coding DNA: TGTGCCAGCAGTTCCGGACAGGGCGGGCGCAATCAGCCCCAGCATTTT. The V call is TRBV6-5, the J call TRBJ1-5, with 8 nucleotides matching TRBD1. The CDR3 has 16 residues. Germline CDR1 reads MNHEY; CDR2 reads SVGAGI. V was pared by 4 bases and J by 2 bases, with 7 bases of the junction left unmatched.

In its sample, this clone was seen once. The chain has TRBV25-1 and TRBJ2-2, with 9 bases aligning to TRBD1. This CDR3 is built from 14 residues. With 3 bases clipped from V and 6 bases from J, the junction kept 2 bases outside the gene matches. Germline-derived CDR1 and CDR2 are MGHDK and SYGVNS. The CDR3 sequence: CASSDYRGPGELFF. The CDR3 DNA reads TGTGCCAGCAGTGATTACAGGGGGCCCGGGGAGCTGTTTTTT.

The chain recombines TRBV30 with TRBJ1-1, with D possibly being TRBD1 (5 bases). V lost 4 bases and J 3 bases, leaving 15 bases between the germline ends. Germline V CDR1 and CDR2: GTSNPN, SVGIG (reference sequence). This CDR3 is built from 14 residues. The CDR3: CAWTRSGGDTEAFF. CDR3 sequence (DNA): TGTGCCTGGACCCGAAGCGGGGGGGACACTGAAGCTTTCTTT.

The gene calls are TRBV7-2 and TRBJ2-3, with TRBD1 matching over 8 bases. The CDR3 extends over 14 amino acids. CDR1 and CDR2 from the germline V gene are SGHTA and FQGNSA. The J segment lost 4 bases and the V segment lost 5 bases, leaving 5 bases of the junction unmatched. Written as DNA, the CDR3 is TGTGCCAGCAGCCTCGGACAGGGAGCAGATACGCAGTATTTT. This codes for CASSLGQGADTQYF.

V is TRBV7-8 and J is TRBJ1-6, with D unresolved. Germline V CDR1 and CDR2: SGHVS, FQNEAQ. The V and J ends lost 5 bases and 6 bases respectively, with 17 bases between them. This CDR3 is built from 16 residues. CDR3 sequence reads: CASSRDGHSGNSPLHF. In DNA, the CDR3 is TGTGCCAGCAGCCGCGATGGTCACTCCGGTAATTCACCCCTCCACTTT.

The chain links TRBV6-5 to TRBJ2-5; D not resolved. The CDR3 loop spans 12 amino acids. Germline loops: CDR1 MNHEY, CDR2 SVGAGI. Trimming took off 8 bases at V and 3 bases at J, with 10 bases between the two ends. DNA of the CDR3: TGTGCCAGCGCTACTACCGAAGAGACCCAGTACTTC. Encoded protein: CASATTEETQYF.

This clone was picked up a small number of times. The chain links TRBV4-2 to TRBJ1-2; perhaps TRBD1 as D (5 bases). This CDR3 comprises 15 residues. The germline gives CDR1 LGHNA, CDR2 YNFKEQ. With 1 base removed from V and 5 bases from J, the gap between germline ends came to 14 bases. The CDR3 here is CASSQARGVGYGYTF. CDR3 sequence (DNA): TGTGCCAGCAGCCAAGCCCGGGGGGTTGGGTATGGCTACACCTTC.

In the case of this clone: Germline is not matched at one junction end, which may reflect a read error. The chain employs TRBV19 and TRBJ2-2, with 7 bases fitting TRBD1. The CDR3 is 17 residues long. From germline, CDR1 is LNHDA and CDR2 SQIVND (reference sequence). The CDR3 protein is CASSRVFARGNAGELFF. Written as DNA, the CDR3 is TGTGCCAGTAGTAGGGTCTTTGCCAGGGGGAACGCCGGGGAGCTGTTTTTT.

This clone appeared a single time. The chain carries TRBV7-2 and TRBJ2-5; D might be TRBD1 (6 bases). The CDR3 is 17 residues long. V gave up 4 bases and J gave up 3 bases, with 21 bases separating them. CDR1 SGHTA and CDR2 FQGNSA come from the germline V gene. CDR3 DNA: TGTGCCAGCAGCTCTGCGCGGACAGAATGGATAAAAGAGACCCAGTACTTC. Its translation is CASSSARTEWIKETQYF. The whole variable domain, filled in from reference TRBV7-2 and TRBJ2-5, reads GAGVSQSPSNKVTEKGKDVELRCDPISGHTALYWYRQSLGQGLEFLIYFQGNSAPDKSGLPSDRFSAERTGGSVSTLTIQRTQQEDSAVYLCASSSARTEWIKETQYFGPGTRLLVL.

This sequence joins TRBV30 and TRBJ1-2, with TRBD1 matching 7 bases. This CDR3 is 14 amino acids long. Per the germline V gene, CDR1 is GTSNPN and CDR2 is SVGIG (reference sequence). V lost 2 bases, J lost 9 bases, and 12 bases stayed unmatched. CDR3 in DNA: TGTGCCTGGAGTCTTCAGACAGGGTTGGACCGCTACACCTTC. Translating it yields CAWSLQTGLDRYTF.

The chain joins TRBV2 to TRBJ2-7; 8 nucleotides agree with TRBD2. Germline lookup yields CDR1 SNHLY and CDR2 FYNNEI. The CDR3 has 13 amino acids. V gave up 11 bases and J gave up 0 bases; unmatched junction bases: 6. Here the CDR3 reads CARTGGSSYEQYF. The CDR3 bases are TGTGCCCGGACGGGGGGGAGCTCCTACGAGCAGTACTTC.

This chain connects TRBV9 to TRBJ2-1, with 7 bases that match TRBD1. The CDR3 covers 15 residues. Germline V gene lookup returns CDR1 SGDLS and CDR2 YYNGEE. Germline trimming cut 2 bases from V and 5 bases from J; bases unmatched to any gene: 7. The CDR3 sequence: CASSVDPTGHNEQFF. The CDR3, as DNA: TGTGCCAGCAGCGTCGACCCGACAGGGCACAATGAGCAGTTCTTC.

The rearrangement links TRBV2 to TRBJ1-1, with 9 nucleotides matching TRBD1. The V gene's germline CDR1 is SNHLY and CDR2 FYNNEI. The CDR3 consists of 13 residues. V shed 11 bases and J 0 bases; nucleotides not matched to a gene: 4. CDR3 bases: TGTGCCTCCGGGACAGGGATGAACACTGAAGCTTTCTTT. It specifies CASGTGMNTEAFF. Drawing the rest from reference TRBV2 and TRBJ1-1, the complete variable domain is EPEVTQTPSHQVTQMGQEVILRCVPISNHLYFYWYRQILGQKVEFLVSFYNNEISEKSEIFDDQFSVERPDGSNFTLKIRSTKLEDSAMYFCASGTGMNTEAFFGQGTRLTVV.

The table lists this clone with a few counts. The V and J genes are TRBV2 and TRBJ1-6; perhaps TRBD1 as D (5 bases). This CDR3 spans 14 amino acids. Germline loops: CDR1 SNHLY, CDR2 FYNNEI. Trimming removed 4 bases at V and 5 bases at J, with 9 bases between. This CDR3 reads CASSATANNSPLHF. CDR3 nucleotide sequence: TGTGCCAGCAGTGCGACAGCGAATAATTCACCCCTCCACTTT.

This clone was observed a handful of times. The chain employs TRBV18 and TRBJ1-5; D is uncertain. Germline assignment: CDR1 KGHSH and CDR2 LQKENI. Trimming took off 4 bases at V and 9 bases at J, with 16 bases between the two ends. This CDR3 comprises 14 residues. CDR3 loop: CASSLDSVERPQHF. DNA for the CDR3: TGTGCCAGCTCACTGGACTCTGTGGAAAGGCCCCAGCATTTT.

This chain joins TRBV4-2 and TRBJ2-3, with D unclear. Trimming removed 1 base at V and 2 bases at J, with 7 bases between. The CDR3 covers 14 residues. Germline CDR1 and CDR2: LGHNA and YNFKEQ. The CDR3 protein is CASSQGHLTDTQYF. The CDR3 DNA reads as TGTGCCAGCAGCCAAGGACACCTCACAGATACGCAGTATTTT.

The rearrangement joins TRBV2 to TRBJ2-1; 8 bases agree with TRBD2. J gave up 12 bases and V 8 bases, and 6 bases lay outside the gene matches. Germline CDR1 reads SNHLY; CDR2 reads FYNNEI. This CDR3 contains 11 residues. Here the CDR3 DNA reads TGTGCCAGCGCGGGGGGTAGCTCGCAGTTCTTC. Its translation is CASAGGSSQFF.

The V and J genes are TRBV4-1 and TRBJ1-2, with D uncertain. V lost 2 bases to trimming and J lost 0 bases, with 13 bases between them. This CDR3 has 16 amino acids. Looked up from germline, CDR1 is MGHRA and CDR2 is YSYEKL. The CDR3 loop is CASSQSRQLPNYGYTF. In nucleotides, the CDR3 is TGCGCCAGCAGCCAATCGAGGCAGCTACCTAACTATGGCTACACCTTC.

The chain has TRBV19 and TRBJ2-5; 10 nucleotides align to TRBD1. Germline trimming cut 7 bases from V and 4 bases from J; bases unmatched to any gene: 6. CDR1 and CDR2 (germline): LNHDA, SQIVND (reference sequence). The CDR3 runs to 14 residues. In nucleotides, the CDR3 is TGTGCCAGTAAGACAGGGGGCGCGGGAGAGACCCAGTACTTC. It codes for CASKTGGAGETQYF.